This T cell receptor (beta chain) comes out of a study of cytomegalovirus exposure and HLA in healthy donors (dated by TCRdb to about 2017). Context from the whole study: In an earlier analysis of 587 of the donors, 250 to 350 Gb of sequence data and 120 million or so unique TCR beta sequences from 150 million to 200 million T cells were reported. Across about 370 genotyped donors of the cohort, an average of approximately 200,000 unique TCR beta nucleotide sequences per donor were sequenced, and 15% to 20% of those sequences were non-productive. A later genetic analysis used genome-wide SNP genotypes for about 60% of the roughly 700 donors, treating that subset as a discovery cohort. The T cell repertoires of 550 to 850 subjects were profiled by immunosequencing and related to cytomegalovirus serostatus. Typing coverage varied by locus: about 620-630 donors for A, B, C, DRB1 and DQB1; roughly 520 for DQA1; 600 to 610 for DPA1; 450 to 480 for DPB1. The genetic ancestry cluster associated with self-reported Caucasian donors included roughly 84% of the roughly 360 genotyped donors. Both class I and class II loci were covered by HLA typing, at four-digit resolution. In addition to the first cohort of 500 to 850 subjects, a separate validation cohort of 100 to 150 different subjects was used. Roughly five DR-DQ haplotypes were treated as single units for association and clustering because of strong linkage in the cohort. Every discovery cohort repertoire had been produced on one sequencing platform. The aim of the study was to test whether cataloging public T cell receptors could identify signatures of past pathogen exposure. An earlier analysis of fewer than 700 of the donors applied high-throughput TCR beta sequencing to assess whether each TCR beta V gene segment acted as functional or pseudogenic. Rather than using new phenotypic data, the later analysis identified candidate immune exposures from TCR beta sequences and from how often those sequences occurred across donors. In a later analysis, previously published TCR beta repertoires from more than 500 donors were re-analyzed and high-resolution HLA genotyping was added so that TCR occurrence patterns could be studied. High-throughput TCR immunosequencing, statistical association of individual TCRs with disease status, and machine learning were combined to predict cytomegalovirus infection status. Donor age, sex, ethnicity and CMV serostatus were compiled alongside the repertoire data. An early release that covered fewer than 750 HLA-typed donors contained 300 to 350 gigabases of sequencing data and 80 million or so unique TCR sequences.

The cohort comprised fewer than 700 healthy bone marrow donors. Cohort members were all nominally healthy when sampled, although unrecorded immune exposures were likely present. The donor tested CMV seropositive, placing the donor among the roughly 300 seropositive members of the cohort. A peripheral blood sample was provided by each donor, and peripheral blood mononuclear cells were used for TCR beta sequencing. The Qiagen DNeasy Blood Extraction Kit was used to extract genomic DNA from the blood cell samples. The library came from the immunoSEQ multiplex PCR assay. The multiplex PCR relied on a mix of 60 forward primers for TCR Vbeta segments and 13 reverse primers for TCR Jbeta segments. The CDR3 region of rearranged TCR beta genes was amplified from genomic DNA by a multiplex PCR assay. Amplified TCR beta libraries were sequenced as 87-base-pair reads on the Illumina HiSeq System. Processing in the source paper ran as follows. A later analysis tallied 70 million to 100 million unique TCR beta chains across the approximately 670 repertoires, and 10 million to 11 million of those chains were shared by two or more donors. Raw reads were error-corrected and collapsed into unique sequences by a nearest-neighbor algorithm in which closely related sequences were merged to remove PCR and sequencing errors. Alignment of CDR3 sequences to IMGT reference sequences was used to assign V, D and J gene segments. For a sequence to be retained, a match of at least six nucleotides was required to both a V gene segment and a J gene segment. Rearrangements were classified as productive when the CDR3 lacked stop codons and remained in frame with V and J, and all other rearrangements were classified as non-productive. CDR3 was defined by IMGT convention, running from the second conserved V-encoded cysteine to the conserved J-encoded phenylalanine. Sequences without an unambiguous match to a single V gene segment were excluded from the earlier analysis of 500 to 700 of the donors. In an earlier analysis of 587 of the donors, a V segment was called functional when productive rearrangements were above 56.7%, and segregating when the standard deviation between donors exceeded 5%. A statistical classification framework was developed to diagnose cytomegalovirus status using the catalog of TCR beta chain sequences. In a later analysis, TCR nucleotide sequences were compared against IMGT/GENE-DB human TR gene sequences so that V and J genes could be assigned. In a later analysis, CDR3 sequences and most-parsimonious VDJ recombination scenarios were assigned using the TCRdist pipeline. In a later analysis, each TCR beta chain was defined by its CDR3 amino acid sequence together with its V-gene family, and reads without a unique V-gene family were excluded. A later analysis removed 500 to 600 highly shared, low-generation-probability nucleotide sequences to deal with suspected cross-contamination and a sequencing artifact. For each public chain, a later analysis derived a clonal expansion index from normalized ranks of inferred template counts within each repertoire. A later analysis computed generation probabilities with a VDJ recombination model fitted to out-of-frame rearrangements, and checked the results against IGoR. In a later analysis, hypergeometric tests were used to score TCR-TCR, TCR-HLA and TCR-CMV co-occurrence, with a repertoire-size bias correction applied to TCR pairs. A later analysis estimated false discovery rates by permuting HLA or CMV assignments 20 times. A later analysis grouped co-occurring TCRs with DBSCAN, adding TCRdist sequence similarity when clustering within HLA-allele-positive subsets. Repertoires with fewer than 30,000 or more than 120,000 public chains were left out of co-occurrence clustering, as were a handful of repertoires with anomalous nucleotide sharing. The clones in this table, taken by TCRdb from immuneACCESS, are in-frame only. Not every clone is retained; where verified, under half of the shortfall comes from an unresolved V gene, and the cause of the rest is unknown. Clone size and the V and J calls come from that table; the DNA yielded D and trimming. The sample contains around 100,000 clones, 74% of them found a single time. About 2.5% of the sample lies in the top ten.

Taken from cysteine to phenylalanine, the CDR3 has 17 residues. The entry retains the CDR3 DNA only, 51 bases that are in frame from base 1. The study at large found these results: A later analysis found that most CMV-associated TCR beta chains appeared HLA-restricted, with HLA associations seemingly driven largely by CMV exposure. A cluster of highly shared sequence variants was judged likely to be a technical artifact of the sequencing pipeline. A further reported finding was that TCR beta sequences accurately predicted the HLA-A and HLA-B alleles for most subjects in the first cohort. Most TCR sequences were observed very rarely across donors, whereas some public TCRs were present in many individuals. Only TCR beta chains were sequenced in this cohort, and the absence of alpha or paired-chain data limited detectable features. A later analysis associated approximately 17,000 TCR beta sequences with specific HLA alleles at a false discovery rate of 0.05. In both the original and validation cohorts, the classifier was reported to diagnose cytomegalovirus status with high specificity and sensitivity. An earlier analysis of around 500 of the donors showed that most TCR beta V segments appeared in productive rearrangements either about 87% or about 30% of the time, which broadly matched IMGT annotations. In the study, 150 to 200 TCR beta chains were listed as associated with cytomegalovirus. Correlated functional status among segregating V segments might reflect linkage disequilibrium, but an unknown experimental factor could not be ruled out. In a later genetic analysis, fewer N-insertions in productive TCRs were reported among donors in an Asian-associated ancestry cluster than the roughly 700-donor mean. A few of the identified cytomegalovirus-associated TCR beta chains were confirmed in vitro to be specific for cytomegalovirus antigens. Some IMGT-functional V segments, including TRBV6-2 and TRBV6-3, could not be distinguished by the 87-base-pair reads and were therefore excluded. In a later analysis, TCR association rates were found to vary across HLA loci, with the most associated TCRs seen for DRB1 alleles and the fewest for HLA-C alleles. When HLA alleles, especially DR and DQ, strongly co-occurred, TCR associations were difficult to assign to individual alleles. HLA typing was unavailable for some donors at each locus, so association tests used only the typed subset. A later analysis reported that several top co-occurrence clusters appeared linked to parvovirus B19, influenza, CMV and Epstein-Barr virus. CMV serostatus was the only immune exposure information available for the cohort. V-gene and J-gene trimming of TCR beta chains was associated with a missense DCLRE1C variant in a later genetic analysis, and the association was replicated in an independent cohort. The earlier analysis of 450 to 700 of the donors excluded some 16 rarely observed V segments, including chromosome 9 orphons, because counts were too low. Sequencing depth was assumed to be roughly uniform across donors in the presence/absence analyses, though that assumption may not hold. In a later analysis, HLA-associated TCR beta chains were found to be more clonally expanded and to have lower generation probabilities than equally common non-associated chains. The authors suggested that the approach could potentially be extended to other disease states and immunological phenotypes.

Of note for this clone: Its antigen is currently not known. No quality values exist for individual bases; no much larger clone is one base distant.

In this chain, TRBV21-1 is recombined with TRBJ2-5; the tabulated D call, TRBD2, remains unverified against the DNA. TRBV21-1 is deemed a pseudogene. The TCR originated in a man aged 50-60 years in good health and CMV-seropositive. Material for sequencing was PBMCs. This receptor carries the CDR3 CASTQTGRPGIQETQYF. The bases read TGTGCCAGCACTCAAACGGGAAGGCCGGGAATACAAGAGACCCAGTACTTC.